The source of this T cell receptor beta chain is a study of T-cell reconstitution after alpha-beta-depleted transplantation in children. CDR1 and CDR2 from the germline V gene are SGHTA and FQGTGA. This CDR3 has 15 amino acids. The J segment lost 2 bases and the V segment lost 2 bases, leaving 4 bases of the junction unmatched. The authors prepared the TCRbeta library with unique molecular identifiers. TCRdb re-analysed the PCR reads in MiXCR, keeping a single row per CDR3 protein. The sample holds roughly 300,000 distinct CDR3 sequences, 10% seen once. The TCR sequence derives from a human donor who donated a stem cell graft to a child with acute lymphoblastic leukemia. Sequences were derived from PBMCs from the stem cell graft donor, sampled from the stem cell graft. V usage is TRBV7-3 and J usage is TRBJ2-7, with 9 bases matching TRBD2. The CDR3 loop is CASSLWAGGTYEQYF. CDR3 DNA: TGTGCCAGCAGCTTATGGGCGGGAGGGACCTACGAGCAGTACTTC.